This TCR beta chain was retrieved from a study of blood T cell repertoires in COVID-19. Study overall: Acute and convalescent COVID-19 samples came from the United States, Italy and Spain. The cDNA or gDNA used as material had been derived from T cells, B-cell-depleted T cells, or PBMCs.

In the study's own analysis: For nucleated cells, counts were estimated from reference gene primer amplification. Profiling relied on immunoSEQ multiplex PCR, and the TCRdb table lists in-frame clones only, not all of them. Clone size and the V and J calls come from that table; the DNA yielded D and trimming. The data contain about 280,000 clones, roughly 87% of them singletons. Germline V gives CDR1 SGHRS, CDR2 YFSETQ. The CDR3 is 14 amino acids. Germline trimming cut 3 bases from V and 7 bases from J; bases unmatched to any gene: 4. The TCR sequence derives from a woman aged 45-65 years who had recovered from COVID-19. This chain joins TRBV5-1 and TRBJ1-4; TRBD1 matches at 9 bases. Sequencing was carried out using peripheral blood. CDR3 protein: CASSSGQGLEKLFF. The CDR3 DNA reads TGCGCCAGCAGCTCGGGACAGGGCCTTGAAAAACTGTTTTTT.